The present entry profiles one TCR beta chain with its context. Its antigen remains undetermined. Base qualities are not at hand, and no much larger clone is one base apart. This entry belongs to a study of regulatory T cells in long-lasting Graves disease (dated by TCRdb to the early 2020s). Notes on the research overall: Antithyroid drugs had been taken for less than 3 months by newly diagnosed Graves' disease patients. This study used TCR sequencing and RNA sequencing of peripheral blood to compare persistent Graves' disease patients against newly diagnosed Graves' disease patients. The study was conducted in China and was registered as a clinical trial. A total of about 33 samples underwent TCR sequencing, from 13 patients with persistent Graves' disease and some 20 patients with newly diagnosed Graves' disease.

The investigation overall reported the following: Patients with persistent disease shared more public clonotypes (around 2,700) than newly diagnosed patients did (approximately 1,000). Persistent Graves' disease patients showed lower TCR Shannon entropy and fewer highly expanded clones than newly diagnosed patients, suggesting clonal expansion. As a limitation, the authors acknowledged that the small sample size may reduce accuracy. Only the TCR beta chain was sequenced and analyzed. Persistent disease showed preferential use of TRBV28, TRBJ1-2 and TRBJ2-5, whereas newly diagnosed disease favored TRBV20-1 and TRBJ2-1. The study examined only peripheral blood because the primary lesion, thyroid tissue, could not be accessed.

The library was produced with multiplex PCR. Sequencing was performed on an Illumina HiSeq 4000. TCR beta libraries were built with iRepertoire HTBI primers and Arm-PCR amplification of CDR3 regions. PCR products were gel purified before sequencing. In the paper's pipeline: Across samples, 60 to 80 TRBV and 12 to 15 TRBJ segments were identified and used for gene usage analysis of CDR3 amino acid clonotypes. COPE and FqMerger were used to merge the filtered high-quality paired reads into contigs. BLAST was used to align contigs to IMGT TRBV, TRBD and TRBJ reference genes, and CDR3 was defined according to IMGT. Clonotypes above 0.1% frequency were classified as highly expanded clones. Shannon entropy was used to measure repertoire diversity, and the Gini coefficient was used to measure V-J evenness. Clonotypes shared by more than one individual were considered public. TCRdb trimmed the raw reads at Q25, called clones with MiXCR and kept productive beta chains. Each entry merges the rows of one CDR3 protein and shows their most common DNA and genes. Clone size and V and J calls follow TCRdb, not the original study. The sample contains 450,000 to 700,000 distinct CDR3 sequences, about 14% of them found a single time. Jointly, the top ten make up 8% to 10% of the sample.

Spanning cysteine to phenylalanine, the CDR3 consists of 13 amino acids. The DNA shown is the 39-base CDR3, in frame from base 1. The junction shows trimming of 11 bases on V and 4 bases on J, plus 14 bases between the germline ends. The germline V gene gives CDR1 as MGHRA and CDR2 as YSYEKL. This sample's time point label indicates: newly diagnosed GD, antithyroid drugs for less than 3 months. For both TCR sequencing and RNA sequencing, RNA was extracted from PBMCs using TRIzol. The diagnosis of Graves' disease was made according to American Thyroid Association guidelines. Patients were recruited from an endocrinology department in Xi'an, China. Each patient gave approximately 9.7 milliliters of peripheral blood, collected in an EDTA anticoagulant tube. Ficoll Paque Plus density gradient separation was used to isolate PBMCs, and no further T cell sorting was performed. RNA quality was checked with an Agilent 2100 Bioanalyzer and agarose gel, and concentration with a NanoDrop 2000.

The sample was also linked to a second study, of T cells in Graves' hyperthyroidism and ophthalmopathy. The second study's authors report: Stable Graves' hyperthyroidism was defined as the absence of progression to ophthalmopathy over 18 months of follow-up. Hyperthyroidism patients were newly diagnosed, with disease duration under 2 months, and aged 18 to 65 years. Exclusion was applied to patients with uncontrolled infections, other autoimmune diseases, pregnancy or lactation. Clinical symptoms, serum thyroxine and TRAb, thyroid ultrasound, and orbital computed tomography formed the basis for the diagnoses. A first-round RT-PCR of the TCR CDR3 used the HTBI primer set with the Qiagen OneStep RT-PCR kit. Most expanded thyroid clonotypes (frequency above 0.001) were also found in blood, which suggests that blood repertoires may mirror thyroid immune responses. A model built on a 13 V-J signature distinguished ophthalmopathy from stable hyperthyroidism, reaching about 88% sensitivity and about 81% specificity in cross-validation and 80%/75% in testing. In validation, progression to ophthalmopathy was predicted by the model with almost 71% sensitivity and roughly 72% specificity, a median of roughly 6.4 months before onset. A discovery cohort of roughly 100 patients, approximately 45 with Graves' ophthalmopathy and more than 55 with stable Graves' hyperthyroidism, was used to find distinguishing TCR V-J signatures. Whether ophthalmopathy could be predicted prospectively was tested in an independent validation cohort made up of under 20 hyperthyroidism patients plus 17 patients who later progressed to ophthalmopathy. The roughly 90 discovery patients were divided at random into training and test sets in a 7:3 ratio. Thyroid tissue and blood T-cell repertoires from about six Graves' hyperthyroidism patients were also compared in the study. After sampling, hyperthyroidism patients received methimazole starting at 30 mg daily, and ophthalmopathy patients received high-dose intravenous methylprednisolone. A second multiplex PCR round built the libraries, followed by size selection and purification. Sequencing of the libraries was done on an Illumina HiSeq2000 using paired-end 100 bp reads. SOAPnuke was used to process the raw data, throwing out any read that contained adapters or uncalled bases, had a mean Phred below 15, or lacked an exact constant-primer or identifier match. High-quality paired reads were merged using COPE v1.2.5, and each unique nucleotide sequence was defined as a clonotype. MiTCR v1.1 was used to align the clonotypes against IMGT TRBV, TRBD and TRBJ reference segments. Only V-J combinations with frequency above 0.0001, covering about 99% of repertoires, were analysed. A TCS score was defined as the ratio of F50 (clonal expansion) to E x V (chaos), with BLOSUM62-based TCRdist applied between CDR3 peptides within each V-J. Welch's t-statistics and random forest reduced approximately 520 V-J features to some 14, which were used in a naive Bayes classifier (R e1071). Sample size was not statistically predetermined, and blinding of investigators to group allocation was not performed. The paper describes TCR Vbeta CDR3 sequencing of 140 or so peripheral blood samples, made up of 43 ophthalmopathy patients, approximately 76 hyperthyroidism patients and 17 progressor patients.

This sequence was found in a man aged 25 to 45 with Graves disease. Donor details come from another sample of the same person, matched by shared clones. Here the chain combines TRBV4-1 and TRBJ2-2, with TRBD2 as a weak D call on 5 bases. The specimen comprised peripheral blood mononuclear cells (PBMCs), sampled at new diagnosis, from a patient treated with antithyroid drugs. The DNA is as follows: TGCGCCGCGACCGGGAAGGGCACCGGGGAGCTGTTTTTT. Its translation reads: CAATGKGTGELFF.